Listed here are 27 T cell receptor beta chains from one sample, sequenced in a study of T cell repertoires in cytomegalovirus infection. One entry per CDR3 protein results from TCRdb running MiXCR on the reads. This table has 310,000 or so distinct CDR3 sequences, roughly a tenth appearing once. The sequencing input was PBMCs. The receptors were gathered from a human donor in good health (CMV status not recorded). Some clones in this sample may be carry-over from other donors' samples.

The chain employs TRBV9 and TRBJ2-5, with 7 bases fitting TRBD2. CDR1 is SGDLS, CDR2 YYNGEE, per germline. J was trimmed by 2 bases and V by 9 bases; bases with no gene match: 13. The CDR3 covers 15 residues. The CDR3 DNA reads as TGTGCCACTCAAAGAGGACTAGGACAACAAGAGACCCAGTACTTC. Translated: CATQRGLGQQETQYF.

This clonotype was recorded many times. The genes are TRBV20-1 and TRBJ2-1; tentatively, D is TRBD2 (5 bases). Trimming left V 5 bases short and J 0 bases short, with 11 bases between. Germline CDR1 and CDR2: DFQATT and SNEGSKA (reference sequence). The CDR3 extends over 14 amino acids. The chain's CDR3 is CSAWTGSSYNEQFF. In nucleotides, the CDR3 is TGCAGTGCTTGGACGGGAAGCTCCTACAATGAGCAGTTCTTC.

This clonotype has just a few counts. The CDR3 is CATSDPGKGQGDNEQFF. The CDR3 DNA follows: TGTGCCACCAGTGATCCCGGCAAAGGTCAGGGCGACAATGAGCAGTTCTTC. V usage is TRBV24-1 and J usage is TRBJ2-1; D possibly corresponds to TRBD1 (5 bases). Between the trimmed V and J ends, which lost 3 bases and 5 bases, there was a span of 19 bases. The CDR3 consists of 17 residues. From germline, CDR1 is KGHDR and CDR2 SFDVKD.

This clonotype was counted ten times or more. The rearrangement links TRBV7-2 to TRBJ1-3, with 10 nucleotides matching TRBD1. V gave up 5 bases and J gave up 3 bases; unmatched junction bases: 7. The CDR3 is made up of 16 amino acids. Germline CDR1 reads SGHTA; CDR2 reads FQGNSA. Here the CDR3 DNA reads TGTGCCAGCAGCATATTCGGACAGGGGGTTGGAAACACCATATATTTT. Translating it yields CASSIFGQGVGNTIYF.

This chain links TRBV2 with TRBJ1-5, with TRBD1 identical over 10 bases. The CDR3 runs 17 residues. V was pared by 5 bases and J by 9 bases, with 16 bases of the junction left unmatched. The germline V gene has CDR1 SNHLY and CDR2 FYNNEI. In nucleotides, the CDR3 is TGTGCCAGCAGTTCTTTCGGGACAGGGGTTCTGGATCGGCCCCAGCATTTT. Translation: CASSSFGTGVLDRPQHF.

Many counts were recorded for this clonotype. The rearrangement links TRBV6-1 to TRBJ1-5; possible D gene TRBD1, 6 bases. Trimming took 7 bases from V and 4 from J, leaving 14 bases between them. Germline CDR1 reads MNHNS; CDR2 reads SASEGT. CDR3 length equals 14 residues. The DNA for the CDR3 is TGTGCCAGCACTGCCTGGGACAAAAATCAGCCCCAGCATTTT. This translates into CASTAWDKNQPQHF.

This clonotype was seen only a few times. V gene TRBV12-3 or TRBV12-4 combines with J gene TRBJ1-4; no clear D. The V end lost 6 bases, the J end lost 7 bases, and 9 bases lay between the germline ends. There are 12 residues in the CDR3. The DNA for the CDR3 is TGTGCCAGCAGCCTTGTCCGTGAAAAACTGTTTTTT. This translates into CASSLVREKLFF.

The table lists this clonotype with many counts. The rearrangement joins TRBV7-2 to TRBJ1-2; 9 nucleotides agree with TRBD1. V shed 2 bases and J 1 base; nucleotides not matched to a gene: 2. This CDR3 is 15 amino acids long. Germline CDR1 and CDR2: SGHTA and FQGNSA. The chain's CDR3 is CASSLRDRDNYGYTF. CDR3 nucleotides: TGTGCCAGCAGCTTAAGGGACAGGGATAACTATGGCTACACCTTC. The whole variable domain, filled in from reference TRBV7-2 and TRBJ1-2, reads GAGVSQSPSNKVTEKGKDVELRCDPISGHTALYWYRQSLGQGLEFLIYFQGNSAPDKSGLPSDRFSAERTGGSVSTLTIQRTQQEDSAVYLCASSLRDRDNYGYTFGSGTRLTVV.

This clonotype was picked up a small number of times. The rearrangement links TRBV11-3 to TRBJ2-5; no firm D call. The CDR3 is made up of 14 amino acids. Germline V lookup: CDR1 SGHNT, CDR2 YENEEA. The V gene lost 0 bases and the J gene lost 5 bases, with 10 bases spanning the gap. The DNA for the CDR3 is TGTGCCAGCAGCTTAGATCGGAATAGCGAGACCCAGTACTTC. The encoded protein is CASSLDRNSETQYF.

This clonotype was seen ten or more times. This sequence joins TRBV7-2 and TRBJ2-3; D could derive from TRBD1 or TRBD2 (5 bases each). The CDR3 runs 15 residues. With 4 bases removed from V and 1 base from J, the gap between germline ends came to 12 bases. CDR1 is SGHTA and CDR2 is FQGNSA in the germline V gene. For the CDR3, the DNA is TGTGCCAGCAGCTACCGGGGCGGAGGCACAGATACGCAGTATTTT. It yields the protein CASSYRGGGTDTQYF.

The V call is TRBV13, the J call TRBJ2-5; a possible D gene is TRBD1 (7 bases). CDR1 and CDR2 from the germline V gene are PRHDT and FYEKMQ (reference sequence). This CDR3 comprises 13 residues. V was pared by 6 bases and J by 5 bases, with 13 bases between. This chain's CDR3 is CASSMEGQETQYF. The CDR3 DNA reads TGTGCCAGCAGTATGGAGGGACAGGAGACCCAGTACTTC. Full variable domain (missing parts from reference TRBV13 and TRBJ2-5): AAGVIQSPRHLIKEKRETATLKCYPIPRHDTVYWYQQGPGQDPQFLISFYEKMQSDKGSIPDRFSAQQFSDYHSELNMSSLELGDSALYFCASSMEGQETQYFGPGTRLLVL.

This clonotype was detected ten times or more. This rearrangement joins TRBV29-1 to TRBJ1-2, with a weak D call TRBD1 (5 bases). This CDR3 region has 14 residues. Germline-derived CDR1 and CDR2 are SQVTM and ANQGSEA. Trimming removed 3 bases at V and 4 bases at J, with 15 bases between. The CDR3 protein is CSVDDRQGSYGYTF. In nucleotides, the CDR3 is TGCAGCGTTGATGATCGGCAGGGAAGCTATGGCTACACCTTC.

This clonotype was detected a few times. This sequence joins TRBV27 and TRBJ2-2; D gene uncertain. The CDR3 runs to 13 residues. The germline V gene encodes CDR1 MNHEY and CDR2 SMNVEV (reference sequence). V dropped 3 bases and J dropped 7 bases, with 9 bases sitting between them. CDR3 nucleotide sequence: TGTGCCAGCAGTTTCTCCTTCAGCGGGGAGCTGTTTTTT. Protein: CASSFSFSGELFF.

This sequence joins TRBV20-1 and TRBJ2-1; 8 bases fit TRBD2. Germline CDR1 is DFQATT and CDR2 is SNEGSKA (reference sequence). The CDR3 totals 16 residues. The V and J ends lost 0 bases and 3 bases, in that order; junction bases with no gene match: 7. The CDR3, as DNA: TGCAGTGCTAGAGATATGAGCGGGGGTTTCTACAATGAGCAGTTCTTC. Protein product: CSARDMSGGFYNEQFF.

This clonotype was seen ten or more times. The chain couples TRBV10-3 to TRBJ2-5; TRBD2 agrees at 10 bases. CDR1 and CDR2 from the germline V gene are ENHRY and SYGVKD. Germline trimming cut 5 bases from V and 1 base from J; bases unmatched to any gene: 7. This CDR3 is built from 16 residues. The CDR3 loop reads CAISPGSSGGQETQYF. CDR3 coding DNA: TGTGCCATCAGTCCGGGGTCTAGCGGGGGCCAAGAGACCCAGTACTTC.

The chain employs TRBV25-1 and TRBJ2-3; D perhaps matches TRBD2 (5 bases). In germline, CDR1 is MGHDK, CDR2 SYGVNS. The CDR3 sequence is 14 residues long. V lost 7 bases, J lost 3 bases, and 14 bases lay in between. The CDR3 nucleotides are TGTGCCAGCACCACCTCGGACTTTACAGATACGCAGTATTTT. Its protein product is CASTTSDFTDTQYF.

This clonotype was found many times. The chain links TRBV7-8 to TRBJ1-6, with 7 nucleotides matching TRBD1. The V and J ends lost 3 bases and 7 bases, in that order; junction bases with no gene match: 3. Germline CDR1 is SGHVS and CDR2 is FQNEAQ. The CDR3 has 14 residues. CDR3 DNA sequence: TGTGCCAGCAGCTTGGGACAGACAAATTCACCCCTCCACTTT. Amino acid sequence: CASSLGQTNSPLHF.

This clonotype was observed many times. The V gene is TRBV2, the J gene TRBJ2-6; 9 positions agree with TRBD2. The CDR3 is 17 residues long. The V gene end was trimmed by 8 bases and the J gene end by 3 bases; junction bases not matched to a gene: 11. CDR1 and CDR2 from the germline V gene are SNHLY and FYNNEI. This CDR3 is CASGGGGWTGGANVLTF. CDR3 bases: TGTGCCAGCGGCGGGGGGGGTTGGACCGGTGGGGCCAACGTCCTGACTTTC.

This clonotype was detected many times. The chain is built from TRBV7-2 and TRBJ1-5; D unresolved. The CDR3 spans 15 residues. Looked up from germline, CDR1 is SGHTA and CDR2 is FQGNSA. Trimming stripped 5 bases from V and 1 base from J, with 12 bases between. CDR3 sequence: CASSGRTESNQPQHF. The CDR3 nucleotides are TGTGCCAGCAGCGGAAGGACGGAAAGCAATCAGCCCCAGCATTTT. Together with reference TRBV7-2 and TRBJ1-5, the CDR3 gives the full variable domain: GAGVSQSPSNKVTEKGKDVELRCDPISGHTALYWYRQSLGQGLEFLIYFQGNSAPDKSGLPSDRFSAERTGGSVSTLTIQRTQQEDSAVYLCASSGRTESNQPQHFGDGTRLSIL.

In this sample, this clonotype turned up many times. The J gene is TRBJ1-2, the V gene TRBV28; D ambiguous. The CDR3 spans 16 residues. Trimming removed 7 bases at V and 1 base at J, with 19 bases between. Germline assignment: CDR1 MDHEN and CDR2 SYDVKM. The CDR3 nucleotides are TGTGCCAGCAACCCCCGCAAGGCCGACGTTAACTATGGCTACACCTTC. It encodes CASNPRKADVNYGYTF.

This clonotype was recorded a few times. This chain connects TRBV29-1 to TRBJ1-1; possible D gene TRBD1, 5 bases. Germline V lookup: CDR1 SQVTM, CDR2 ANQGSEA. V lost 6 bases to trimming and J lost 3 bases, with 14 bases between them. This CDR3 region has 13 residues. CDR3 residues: CSVTGGRDTEAFF. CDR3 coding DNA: TGCAGCGTCACGGGGGGAAGGGACACTGAAGCTTTCTTT.

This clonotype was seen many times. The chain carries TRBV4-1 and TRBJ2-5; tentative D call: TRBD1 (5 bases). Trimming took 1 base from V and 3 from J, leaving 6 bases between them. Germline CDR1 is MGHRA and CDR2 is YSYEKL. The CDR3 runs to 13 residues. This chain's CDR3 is CASSQGQKETQYF. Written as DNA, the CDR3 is TGCGCCAGCAGCCAAGGACAGAAAGAGACCCAGTACTTC.

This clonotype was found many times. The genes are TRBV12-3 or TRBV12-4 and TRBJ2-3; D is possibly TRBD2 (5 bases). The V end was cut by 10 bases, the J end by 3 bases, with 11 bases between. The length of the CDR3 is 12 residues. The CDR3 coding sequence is TGTGCCACTCAGCCGGGGACAGATACGCAGTATTTT. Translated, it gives CATQPGTDTQYF.

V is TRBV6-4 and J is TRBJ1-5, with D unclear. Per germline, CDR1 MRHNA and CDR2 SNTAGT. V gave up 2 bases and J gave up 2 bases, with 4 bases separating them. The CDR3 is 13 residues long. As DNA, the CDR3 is TGTGCCAGCAGTGACGAACGCAATCAGCCCCAGCATTTT. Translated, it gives CASSDERNQPQHF.

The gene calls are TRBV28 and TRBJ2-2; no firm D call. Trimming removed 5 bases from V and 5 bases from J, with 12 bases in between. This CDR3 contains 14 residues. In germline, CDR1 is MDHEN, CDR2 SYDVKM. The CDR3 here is CASSQQWVTGELFF. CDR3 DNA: TGTGCCAGCAGTCAACAGTGGGTGACCGGGGAGCTGTTTTTT.

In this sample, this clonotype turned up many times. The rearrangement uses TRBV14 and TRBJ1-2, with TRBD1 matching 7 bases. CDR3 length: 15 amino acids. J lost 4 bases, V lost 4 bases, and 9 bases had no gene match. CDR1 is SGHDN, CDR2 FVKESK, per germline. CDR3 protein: CASSLIETGTYGYTF. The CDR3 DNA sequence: TGTGCCAGCAGCCTAATAGAGACAGGGACCTATGGCTACACCTTC.

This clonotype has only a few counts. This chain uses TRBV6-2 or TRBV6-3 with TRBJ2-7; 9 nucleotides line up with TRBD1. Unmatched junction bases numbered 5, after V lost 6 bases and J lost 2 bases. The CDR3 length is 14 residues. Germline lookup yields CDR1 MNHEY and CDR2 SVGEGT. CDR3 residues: CASRGQGMTYEQYV. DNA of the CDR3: TGTGCCAGCAGGGGACAGGGAATGACCTACGAGCAGTACGTC.